This TCR beta chain stems from a study of control samples from healthy donors and cancer patients. The data were produced by immunoSEQ multiplex PCR, yet TCRdb's version contains in-frame clones alone and is incomplete. The table shows about 130,000 clones, with about nine tenths occurring only once. The material sequenced was blood. This clonotype originated in a woman aged 45-65 years in good health.

The CDR3 region is CASSESKERGPTDTQYF. The CDR3 nucleotides read TGCGCCAGCAGTGAGTCAAAAGAGCGGGGGCCCACAGATACGCAGTATTTT. The chain carries TRBV10-2 and TRBJ2-3, with 8 nucleotides matching TRBD2. CDR1 is WSHSY and CDR2 is SAAADI in the germline V gene. The J segment lost 2 bases and the V segment lost 0 bases, leaving 7 bases of the junction unmatched. The CDR3 is made up of 17 amino acids.